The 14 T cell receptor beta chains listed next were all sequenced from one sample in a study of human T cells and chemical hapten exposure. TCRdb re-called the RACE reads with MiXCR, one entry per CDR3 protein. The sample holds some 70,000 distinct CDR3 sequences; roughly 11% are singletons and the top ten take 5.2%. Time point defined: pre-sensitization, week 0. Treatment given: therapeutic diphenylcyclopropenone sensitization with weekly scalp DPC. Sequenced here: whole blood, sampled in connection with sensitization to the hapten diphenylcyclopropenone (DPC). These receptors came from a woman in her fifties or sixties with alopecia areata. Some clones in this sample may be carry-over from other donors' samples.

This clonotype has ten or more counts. CDR3 nucleotide sequence: TGTGCCAGTAGACGACAGAGCTCCTATAATTCACCCCTCCACTTT. It is translated as CASRRQSSYNSPLHF. The genes are TRBV2 and TRBJ1-6; weak D call: TRBD1 (5 bases). Trimming removed 9 bases at V and 0 bases at J, with 12 bases between. The germline gives CDR1 SNHLY, CDR2 FYNNEI. The CDR3 contains 15 residues.

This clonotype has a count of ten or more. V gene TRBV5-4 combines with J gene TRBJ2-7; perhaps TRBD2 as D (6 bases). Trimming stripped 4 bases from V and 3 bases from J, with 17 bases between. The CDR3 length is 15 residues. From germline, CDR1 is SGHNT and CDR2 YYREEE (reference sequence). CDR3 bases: TGTGCCAGCAGCATGGAGGGAGACCCCATCTACGAGCAGTACTTC. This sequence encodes CASSMEGDPIYEQYF.

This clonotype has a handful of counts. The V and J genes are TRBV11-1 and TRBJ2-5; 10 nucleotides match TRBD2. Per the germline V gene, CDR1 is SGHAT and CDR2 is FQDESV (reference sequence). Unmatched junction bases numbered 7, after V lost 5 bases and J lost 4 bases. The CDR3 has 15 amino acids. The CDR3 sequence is CASSPGRLAGETQYF. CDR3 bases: TGTGCCAGCAGCCCCGGCCGACTAGCGGGAGAGACCCAGTACTTC.

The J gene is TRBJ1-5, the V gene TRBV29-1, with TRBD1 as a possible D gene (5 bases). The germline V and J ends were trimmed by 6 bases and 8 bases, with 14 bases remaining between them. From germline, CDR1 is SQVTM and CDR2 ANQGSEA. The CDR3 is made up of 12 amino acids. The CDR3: CSVGAWGEPQHF. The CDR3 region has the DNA TGCAGCGTAGGGGCGTGGGGGGAGCCCCAGCATTTT.

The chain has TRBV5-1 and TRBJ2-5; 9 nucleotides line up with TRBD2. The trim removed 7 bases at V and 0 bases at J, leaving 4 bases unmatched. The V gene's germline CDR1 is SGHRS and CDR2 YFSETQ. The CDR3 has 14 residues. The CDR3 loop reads CASVAGEHQETQYF. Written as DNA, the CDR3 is TGCGCCAGCGTAGCGGGAGAACACCAAGAGACCCAGTACTTC.

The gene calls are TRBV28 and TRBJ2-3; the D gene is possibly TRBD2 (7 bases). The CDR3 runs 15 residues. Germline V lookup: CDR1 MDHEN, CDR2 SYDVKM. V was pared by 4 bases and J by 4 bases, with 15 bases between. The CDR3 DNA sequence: TGTGCCAGCAGTTCCTTCCGGGGGGCCTCAGATACGCAGTATTTT. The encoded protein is CASSSFRGASDTQYF.

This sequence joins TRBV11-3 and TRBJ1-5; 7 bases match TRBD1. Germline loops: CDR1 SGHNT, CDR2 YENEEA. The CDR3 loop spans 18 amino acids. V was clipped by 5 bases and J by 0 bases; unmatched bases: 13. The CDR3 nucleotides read TGTGCCAGCAGCCATACCGGGACAGAATATTATAGCAATCAGCCCCAGCATTTT. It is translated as CASSHTGTEYYSNQPQHF. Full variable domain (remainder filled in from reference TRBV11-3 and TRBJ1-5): EAGVVQSPRYKIIEKKQPVAFWCNPISGHNTLYWYLQNLGQGPELLIRYENEEAVDDSQLPKDRFSAERLKGVDSTLKIQPAELGDSAVYLCASSHTGTEYYSNQPQHFGDGTRLSIL.

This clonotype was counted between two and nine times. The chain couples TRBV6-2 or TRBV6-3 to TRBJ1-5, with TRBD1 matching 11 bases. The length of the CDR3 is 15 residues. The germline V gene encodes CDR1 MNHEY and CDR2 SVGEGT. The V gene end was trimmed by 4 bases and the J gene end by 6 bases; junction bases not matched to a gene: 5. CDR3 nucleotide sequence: TGTGCCAGCAGTTCAACCGGGACAGGGGGTCAGCCCCAGCATTTT. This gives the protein CASSSTGTGGQPQHF.

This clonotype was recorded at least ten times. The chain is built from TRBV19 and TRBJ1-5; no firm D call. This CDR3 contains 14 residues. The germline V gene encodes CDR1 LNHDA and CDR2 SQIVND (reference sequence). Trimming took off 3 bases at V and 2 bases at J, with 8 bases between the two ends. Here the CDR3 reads CASSIAARNQPQHF. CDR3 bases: TGTGCCAGTAGTATTGCGGCCCGCAATCAGCCCCAGCATTTT.

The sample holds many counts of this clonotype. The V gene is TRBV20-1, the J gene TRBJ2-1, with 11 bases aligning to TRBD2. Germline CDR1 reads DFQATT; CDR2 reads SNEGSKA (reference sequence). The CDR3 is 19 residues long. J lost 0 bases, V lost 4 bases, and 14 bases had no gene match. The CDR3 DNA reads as TGCAGTGCTATTGTTACGGGACTAGCGGTCCTAAGCTCCTACAATGAGCAGTTCTTC. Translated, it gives CSAIVTGLAVLSSYNEQFF.

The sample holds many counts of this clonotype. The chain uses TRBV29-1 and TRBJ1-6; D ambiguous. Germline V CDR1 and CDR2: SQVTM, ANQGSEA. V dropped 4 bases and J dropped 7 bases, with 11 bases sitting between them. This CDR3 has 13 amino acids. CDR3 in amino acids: CSVAEGLNSPLHF. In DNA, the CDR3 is TGCAGCGTTGCCGAGGGTTTGAATTCACCCCTCCACTTT.

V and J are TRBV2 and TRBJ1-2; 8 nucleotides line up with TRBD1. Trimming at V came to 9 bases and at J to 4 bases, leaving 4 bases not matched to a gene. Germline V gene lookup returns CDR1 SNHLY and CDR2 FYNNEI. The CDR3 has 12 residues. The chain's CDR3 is CARVDRVYGYTF. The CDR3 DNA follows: TGTGCCAGGGTGGACAGGGTCTATGGCTACACCTTC.

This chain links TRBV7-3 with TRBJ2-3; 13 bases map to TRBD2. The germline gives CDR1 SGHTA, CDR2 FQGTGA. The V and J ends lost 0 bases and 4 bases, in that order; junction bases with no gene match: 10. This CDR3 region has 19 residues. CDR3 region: CASSLTFGTSGVGADTQYF. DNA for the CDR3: TGTGCCAGCAGCTTAACTTTCGGGACTAGCGGGGTCGGGGCAGATACGCAGTATTTT.

DNA of the CDR3: TGTGCCAGCAGCCGACCCTGGGCGGGGGTAGAGGAGCAGTTCTTC. Its translation is CASSRPWAGVEEQFF. The V call is TRBV11-2, the J call TRBJ2-1; 7 bases fit TRBD2. The CDR3 contains 15 residues. CDR1 is SGHAT and CDR2 is FQNNGV in the germline V gene. J lost 10 bases, V lost 5 bases, and 14 bases had no gene match. The entire variable domain, with the rest obtained from reference TRBV11-2 and TRBJ2-1, is as follows: EAGVAQSPRYKIIEKRQSVAFWCNPISGHATLYWYQQILGQGPKLLIQFQNNGVVDDSQLPKDRFSAERLKGVDSTLKIQPAKLEDSAVYLCASSRPWAGVEEQFFGPGTRLTVL.